Listed below are T cell receptor beta chains from one sample, sequenced in a study of blood T cell repertoires in COVID-19. TCRdb's copy holds only in-frame clones and misses some; the assay was immunoSEQ multiplex PCR. The sample contains under 200,000 clones, 70% to 90% of which appear only once. The sequencing sample was made of peripheral blood. The receptors stem from a man between 40 and 49 years old with active or convalescent COVID-19. Each CDR3 is given with its conserved first and last residue. D genes are given only for firm matches. Clone size is shown for a subset of rows, as once, few, many or a class of expanded clone.

.	TRBV5-1	TRBJ1-1	TRBD1	CASSQDRVANTEAFF	TGCGCCAGCAGCCAGGACAGGGTTGCGAACACTGAAGCTTTCTTT
few	TRBV27	TRBJ1-2	.	CASRGYKTVRYTF	TGTGCCAGCAGGGGCTACAAGACAGTGAGGTACACCTTC
.	TRBV18	TRBJ2-3	.	CASSQGRGDTQYF	TGTGCCAGCTCACAGGGTCGGGGAGATACGCAGTATTTT
.	TRBV18	TRBJ2-5	TRBD2	CASSPRTSAGAGTQYF	TGTGCCAGCTCACCACGGACTAGCGCGGGGGCAGGGACCCAGTACTTC
.	TRBV7-2	TRBJ1-6	TRBD1	CASSPSRGRNSPLHF	TGTGCCAGCAGCCCGAGTAGGGGGCGTAATTCACCCCTCCACTTT
once	TRBV3-1/TRBV3-2	TRBJ1-1	TRBD1	CASSAHRGPVTEAFF	TGTGCCAGCAGCGCCCACAGGGGGCCCGTCACTGAAGCTTTCTTT
.	TRBV2	TRBJ1-2	TRBD1	CASSAVDRGRNYGYTF	TGTGCCAGCAGCGCCGTCGACAGGGGGCGCAACTATGGCTACACCTTC
.	TRBV27	TRBJ2-7	.	CASSLSWQGSYEQYF	TGTGCCAGCAGTTTATCATGGCAGGGCTCCTACGAGCAGTACTTC
few	TRBV7-6	TRBJ2-5	TRBD2	CASSLADSSGGQETQYF	TGTGCCAGCAGCTTAGCTGATAGTAGCGGGGGGCAAGAGACCCAGTACTTC
.	TRBV7-3	TRBJ1-1	.	CASSQGLWTEAFF	TGTGCCAGCAGTCAGGGGTTATGGACTGAAGCTTTCTTT
.	TRBV5-1	TRBJ1-1	TRBD1	CASNPTGSFTEAFF	TGCGCCAGCAACCCGACAGGGTCTTTTACTGAAGCTTTCTTT
.	TRBV10-3	TRBJ1-3	.	CAISVTAHSGNTIYF	TGTGCCATCAGCGTGACAGCTCACTCTGGAAACACCATATATTTT
.	TRBV7-6	TRBJ1-1	TRBD1	CASSLGWGQVGVAEAFF	TGTGCCAGCAGCTTAGGGTGGGGACAGGTCGGGGTCGCTGAAGCTTTCTTT
.	TRBV5-4	TRBJ2-5	.	CASSLGLAQETQYF	TGTGCCAGCAGCTTGGGACTGGCCCAAGAGACCCAGTACTTC
.	TRBV19	TRBJ1-1	.	CASSSPLGQTARRTEAFF	TGTGCCAGTAGTTCGCCCCTCGGACAGACGGCTAGGAGGACTGAAGCTTTCTTT